The 16 T cell receptor beta chains reported below all come from one sample, sequenced in a study of T cell clonality in common variable immunodeficiency. Regarding the study as a whole: Common variable immunodeficiency TCR beta sequences reportedly had fewer deletions and N-nucleotide insertions.

Sequenced by immunoSEQ multiplex PCR; TCRdb stores in-frame clones only, minus some. The table records about 16,000 clones without singletons, the ten largest covering about 15%. Their antigen targets remain unknown. Sample: peripheral blood mononuclear cells. These receptors were taken from a human donor with common variable immunodeficiency.

The table lists this clone with many counts. From the germline J gene comes the end of the CDR3, since the read stops 3 residues before it. The rearrangement joins TRBV5-6 to TRBJ1-5, with 7 bases lining up with TRBD1. V was clipped by 4 bases and J by 1 base; unmatched bases: 2. The CDR3 has 14 amino acids. In germline, CDR1 is SGHDT, CDR2 YYEEEE. The CDR3 protein is CASSLRGSNQPQHF. Partial CDR3 DNA: TGTGCCAGCAGCCTCAGGGGGAGCAATCAGCCC.

This clone came up many times. The CDR3 end is not reached by the read, which stops 3 residues before it; the germline J gene fills it in. This chain links TRBV7-9 with TRBJ2-4; 15 nucleotides match TRBD2. Germline CDR1 SEHNR, CDR2 FQNEAQ (reference sequence). The CDR3 totals 13 residues. This chain's CDR3 is CASSGLAGGVQYF. CDR3 DNA (partial): TGTGCCAGCAGCGGACTAGCGGGGGGGGTT.

Details on this clone: The read gets to within 3 residues of the CDR3 end, and the germline J gene fills in the rest. The gene calls are TRBV19 and TRBJ2-7, with TRBD2 matching 13 bases. Germline V lookup: CDR1 LNHDA, CDR2 SQIVND (reference sequence). J gave up 6 bases and V 4 bases, and 3 bases lay outside the gene matches. The CDR3 contains 14 residues. CDR3 DNA, as far as it was read: TGTGCCAGTAGTAAGGGACTAGCGGGACGCGAG. Protein sequence: CASSKGLAGRE. The whole CDR3 reads CASSKGLAGREQYF. The complete variable domain, with remaining parts taken from reference TRBV19 and TRBJ2-7, reads DGGITQSPKYLFRKEGQNVTLSCEQNLNHDAMYWYRQDPGQGLRLIYYSQIVNDFQKGDIAEGYSVSREKKESFPLTVTSAQKNPTAFYLCASSKGLAGREQYFGPGTRLTVT.

This clone was seen a few times. The read stops 3 residues short of the end of the CDR3; the missing end is completed from the germline J gene. The rearrangement joins TRBV5-6 to TRBJ1-2; D might be TRBD1 (6 bases). Germline-derived CDR1 and CDR2 are SGHDT and YYEEEE. The CDR3 is 15 amino acids. Deletions cut 2 bases from V and 2 bases from J, with 13 bases between. The DNA read from the CDR3 is TGTGCCAGCAGCTTTCGAGGACAGCTGAACTATGGC. Translation: CASSFRGQLNYG. The entire CDR3 reads CASSFRGQLNYGYTF.

This clone was observed at least ten times. The CDR3 end lies 3 residues beyond the end of the read and is filled in from the germline J gene. Within the sample, other DNA sequences also encode this same CDR3. This chain joins TRBV5-6 and TRBJ1-1; D perhaps matches TRBD1 (5 bases). V was cut by 4 bases and J by 5 bases, with 9 bases left in between. There are 12 residues in the CDR3. The germline gives CDR1 SGHDT, CDR2 YYEEEE. The CDR3 region is CASSLRGTEAFF. CDR3 DNA, as far as it was read: TGTGCCAGCAGCCTTCGGGGGACTGAA.

The table lists this clone with a few counts. With the read ending 3 residues before the CDR3 end, the germline J gene is used to fill in that end. V and J are TRBV2 and TRBJ1-1; D unclear. Trimming pared 3 bases from V and 4 bases from J, leaving 12 bases between. The CDR3 contains 14 residues. Per germline, CDR1 SNHLY and CDR2 FYNNEI. The CDR3 DNA, read in part, is TGTGCCAGCAGTGATCGCGGGGTTGTCACTGAA. Amino acid sequence: CASSDRGVVTE. The full CDR3 protein is CASSDRGVVTEAFF.

Many counts were recorded for this clone. The CDR3 is cut off 3 residues early in the read; its end comes from the germline J gene. V is TRBV19 and J is TRBJ1-2, with TRBD1 identical over 9 bases. With V trimmed by 3 bases and J by 6 bases, 2 bases remained unmatched. The CDR3 loop spans 13 amino acids. Germline V gene sequence: CDR1 LNHDA, CDR2 SQIVND (reference sequence). The DNA read from the CDR3 is TGTGCCAGTAGTATCGGGGACAGGGATGGC. Translating gives CASSIGDRDG. The full CDR3 protein is CASSIGDRDGYTF.

A few counts support this clone. The read ends 3 residues before the CDR3 terminus; that terminus is restored from the germline J gene. This rearrangement joins TRBV5-6 to TRBJ2-7, with D hard to call. V lost 4 bases and J 3 bases, leaving 14 bases between the germline ends. This CDR3 has 14 residues. Germline CDR1 reads SGHDT; CDR2 reads YYEEEE. The part of the CDR3 DNA that was read is TGTGCCAGCAGCATAGACTCCTTGGGCTACGAG. Its translation: CASSIDSLGYE. The entire CDR3 protein reads CASSIDSLGYEQYF.

This clone occurred many times. The read halts 3 residues ahead of the CDR3 end, with the missing end drawn from the germline J gene. The V gene is TRBV29-1, the J gene TRBJ2-3, with 10 bases identical to TRBD2. The junction had 5 bases not matched to a gene; V was cut back by 3 bases and J by 5 bases. Germline V gives CDR1 SQVTM, CDR2 ANQGSEA. The CDR3 contains 14 residues. The CDR3 here is CSVEASGGGDTQYF. Incomplete CDR3 DNA: TGCAGCGTTGAGGCTAGCGGGGGTGGAGATACG.

This clone was counted a few times. Incomplete CDR3 DNA: TGTGCCAGCAGCAGACAGTACGGC. It encodes CASSRQYG. The full CDR3 protein reads CASSRQYGYTF. The rearrangement joins TRBV2 to TRBJ1-2; D is possibly TRBD1 (5 bases). The read finishes 3 residues shy of the CDR3 end, and the germline J gene is used to complete it. The CDR3 sequence is 11 residues long. Germline values: CDR1 SNHLY, CDR2 FYNNEI.

This clone was recorded many times. The CDR3 end lies 3 residues beyond the end of the read and is filled in from the germline J gene. The chain employs TRBV5-4 and TRBJ2-3; possible D gene TRBD2, 5 bases. The CDR3 has 15 residues. The germline V gene encodes CDR1 SGHNT and CDR2 YYREEE (reference sequence). V was pared by 1 base and J by 0 bases, with 9 bases between. CDR3 DNA, as far as it was read: TGTGCCAGCAGCTTGAGCGGACTTAGCACAGATACG. This encodes CASSLSGLSTDT. The whole CDR3 reads CASSLSGLSTDTQYF.

As for this clone: The observed sequence ends 3 residues before the CDR3 terminus, with the missing tail filled in from the germline J gene. The chain couples TRBV7-7 to TRBJ2-3; 9 bases line up with TRBD2. The V segment lost 3 bases and the J segment 5 bases; nucleotides outside the gene matches: 9. From germline, CDR1 is SSHAT and CDR2 FNYEAQ (reference sequence). The CDR3 runs 16 residues. CDR3 bases read: TGTGCCAGCAGCTTGGCAAGCGGGGGGCATGGAGATACG. This codes for CASSLASGGHGDT. The CDR3, in full, reads CASSLASGGHGDTQYF.

Worth noting for this clone: Read data end 3 residues before the CDR3 end; the end is taken from the germline J gene. J is TRBJ2-1 and V is TRBV7-3, with D perhaps TRBD2 (7 bases). The CDR3 loop spans 16 amino acids. V shed 0 bases and J shed 6 bases, with 15 bases lying between them. Per germline, CDR1 SGHTA and CDR2 FQGTGA. The CDR3 sequence: CASSLTGGLGANEQFF. The sequenced part of the CDR3 DNA is TGTGCCAGCAGCTTAACGGGGGGGCTCGGGGCCAATGAG.

On this clone: Read data end 3 residues before the CDR3 end; the end is taken from the germline J gene. The chain carries TRBV6-2 or TRBV6-3 and TRBJ1-2; D possibly corresponds to TRBD1 (5 bases). This CDR3 is built from 11 residues. Germline V lookup: CDR1 MNHEY, CDR2 SVGEGT. The CDR3 DNA, read in part, is TGTGCCAGCAGCCCTGGGGCGCGC. Protein sequence: CASSPGAR. The full CDR3 protein is CASSPGARYTF.

This clone was counted a few times. CDR3 DNA, as far as it was read: TGTGCCAGCAGCGCCGGCGGGACTGGGTCCTACGAG. Amino acid sequence: CASSAGGTGSYE. The whole CDR3 protein is CASSAGGTGSYEQYF. The V gene is TRBV6-2 or TRBV6-3, the J gene TRBJ2-7; a possible D gene is TRBD2 (6 bases). Sequencing ends 3 residues short of the CDR3 end; the germline J gene provides the rest. V dropped 6 bases and J dropped 1 base, with 16 bases sitting between them. The CDR3 has 15 amino acids. Germline V gene data show CDR1 as MNHEY and CDR2 as SVGEGT.

The table lists this clone with many counts. The missing CDR3 end, 3 residues past where the read stops, is filled in from the germline J gene. The chain uses TRBV7-9 and TRBJ2-3; 7 nucleotides match TRBD2. The junction had 5 bases not matched to a gene; V was cut back by 5 bases and J by 3 bases. Germline CDR1 is SEHNR and CDR2 is FQNEAQ (reference sequence). The CDR3 contains 14 residues. This CDR3 reads CASSNSGGTDTQYF. Partial CDR3 DNA: TGTGCCAGCAGCAACTCCGGGGGGACAGATACG.